This paragraph reports one T cell receptor (beta chain). Its target is unknown. The data belong to a study of naive and memory T cell subsets. Findings of the study overall: Over 90% of naive TCR sequences appeared only once after error correction, unlike memory subsets.

The beta constant-region primer was an equimolar mix of two oligonucleotides covering TRBC1 and TRBC2. The cDNA 3' end received a ligated single-stranded oligonucleotide carrying the SP2 primer and a 12-nucleotide UMI. TCRdb itself ran the UMI-ligation and nested PCR reads through MiXCR, one entry per CDR3 protein. The data hold 130,000 to 150,000 distinct CDR3 sequences, with around 15% observed a single time. With 4 bases removed from V and 4 bases from J, the gap between germline ends came to 16 bases. CDR3 length: 15 residues. Sequencing used naive CD4+ T cells from blood. This clonotype originated in a human donor in good health. The V call is TRBV12-3 or TRBV12-4, the J call TRBJ1-2, with D unresolved. The CDR3 here is CASSYAQAMGYGYTF. CDR3 bases: TGTGCCAGCAGTTATGCCCAGGCCATGGGCTATGGCTACACCTTC.